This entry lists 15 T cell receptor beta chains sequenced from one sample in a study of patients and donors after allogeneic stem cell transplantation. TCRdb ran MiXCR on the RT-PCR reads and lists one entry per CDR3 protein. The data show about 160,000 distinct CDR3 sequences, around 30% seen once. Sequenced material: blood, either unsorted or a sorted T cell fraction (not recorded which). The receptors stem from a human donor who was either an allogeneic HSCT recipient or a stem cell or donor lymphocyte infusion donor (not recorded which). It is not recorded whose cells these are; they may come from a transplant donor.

This CDR3 is CATSDRGQGKAFF. CDR3 coding DNA: TGTGCCACCAGTGACCGTGGACAGGGGAAAGCTTTCTTT. V is TRBV24-1 and J is TRBJ1-1, with 9 positions matching TRBD1. Germline V gene data show CDR1 as KGHDR and CDR2 as SFDVKD. The CDR3 has 13 residues. J was trimmed by 9 bases and V by 4 bases; bases with no gene match: 5.

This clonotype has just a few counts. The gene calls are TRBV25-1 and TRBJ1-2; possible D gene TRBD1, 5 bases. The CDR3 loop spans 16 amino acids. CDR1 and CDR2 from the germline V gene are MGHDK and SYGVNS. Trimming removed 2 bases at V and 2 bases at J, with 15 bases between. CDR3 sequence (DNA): TGTGCCAGCAGTGAAGGTCCGGGACCGAGAAACTATGGCTACACCTTC. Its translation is CASSEGPGPRNYGYTF.

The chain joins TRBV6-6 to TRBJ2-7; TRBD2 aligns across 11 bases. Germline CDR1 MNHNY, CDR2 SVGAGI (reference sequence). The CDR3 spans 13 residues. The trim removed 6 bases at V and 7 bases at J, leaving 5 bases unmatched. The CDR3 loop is CASSTSGRGEQYF. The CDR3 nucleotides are TGTGCCAGCAGCACTAGCGGGAGAGGGGAGCAGTACTTC.

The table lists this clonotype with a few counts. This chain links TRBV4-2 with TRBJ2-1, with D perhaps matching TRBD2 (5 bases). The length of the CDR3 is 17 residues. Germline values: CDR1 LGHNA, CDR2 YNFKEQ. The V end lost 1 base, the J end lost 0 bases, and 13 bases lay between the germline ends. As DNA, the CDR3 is TGTGCCAGCAGCCAAGGCTTAGCGATATCCTCCTACAATGAGCAGTTCTTC. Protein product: CASSQGLAISSYNEQFF.

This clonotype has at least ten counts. In DNA, the CDR3 is TGTGCCAGCAGCTATCAGGGTCGCAGGGCAACTAATGAAAAACTGTTTTTT. Amino acid sequence: CASSYQGRRATNEKLFF. This chain uses TRBV5-5 with TRBJ1-4; maybe TRBD1 (5 bases). The CDR3 has 17 residues. In germline, CDR1 is SGHKS, CDR2 YYEKEE (reference sequence). V was pared by 3 bases and J by 0 bases, with 15 bases between.

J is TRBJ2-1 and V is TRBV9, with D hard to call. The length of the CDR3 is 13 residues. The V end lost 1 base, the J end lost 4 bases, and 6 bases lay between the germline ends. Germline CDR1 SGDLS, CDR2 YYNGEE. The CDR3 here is CASSVLGYNEQFF. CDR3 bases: TGTGCCAGCAGCGTATTGGGGTACAATGAGCAGTTCTTC.

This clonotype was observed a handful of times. Written as DNA, the CDR3 is TGCTGCAGCTTTACTAACTATGGCTACACCTTC. It codes for CCSFTNYGYTF. V is TRBV29-1 and J is TRBJ1-2; D is ambiguous. The CDR3 consists of 11 residues. Germline V gene sequence: CDR1 SQVTM, CDR2 ANQGSEA.

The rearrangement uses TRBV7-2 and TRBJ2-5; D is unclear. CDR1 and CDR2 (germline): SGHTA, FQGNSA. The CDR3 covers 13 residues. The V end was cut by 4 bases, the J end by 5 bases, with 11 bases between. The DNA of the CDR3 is TGTGCCAGCAGCTCTACGAGCCTGGAGACCCAGTACTTC. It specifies CASSSTSLETQYF.

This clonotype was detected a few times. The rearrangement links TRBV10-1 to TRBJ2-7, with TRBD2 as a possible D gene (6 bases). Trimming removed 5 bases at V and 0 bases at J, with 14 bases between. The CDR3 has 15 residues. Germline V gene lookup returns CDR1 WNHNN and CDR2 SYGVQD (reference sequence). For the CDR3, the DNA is TGCGCCAGCAGTCCCGGGGAGGCCCGCTCCTACGAGCAGTACTTC. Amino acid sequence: CASSPGEARSYEQYF.

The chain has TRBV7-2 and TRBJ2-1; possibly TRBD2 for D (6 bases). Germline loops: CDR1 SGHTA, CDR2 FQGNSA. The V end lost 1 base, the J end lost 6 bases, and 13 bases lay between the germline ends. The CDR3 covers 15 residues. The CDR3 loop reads CASSLGWRAGNEQFF. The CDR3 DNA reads TGTGCCAGCAGCTTAGGCTGGAGGGCCGGCAATGAGCAGTTCTTC.

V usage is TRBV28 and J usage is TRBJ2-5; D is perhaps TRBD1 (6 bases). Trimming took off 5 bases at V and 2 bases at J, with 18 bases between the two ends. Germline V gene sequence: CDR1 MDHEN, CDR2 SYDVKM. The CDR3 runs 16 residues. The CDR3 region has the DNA TGTGCCAGCAGTCCCCAGGGGCACCGTAGTCAAGAGACCCAGTACTTC. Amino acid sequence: CASSPQGHRSQETQYF.

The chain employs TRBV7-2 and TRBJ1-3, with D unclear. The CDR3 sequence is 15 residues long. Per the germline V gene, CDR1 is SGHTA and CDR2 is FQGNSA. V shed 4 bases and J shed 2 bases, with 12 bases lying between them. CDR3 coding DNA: TGTGCCAGCAGCTCAGACGGCGGCACTGGAAACACCATATATTTT. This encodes CASSSDGGTGNTIYF.

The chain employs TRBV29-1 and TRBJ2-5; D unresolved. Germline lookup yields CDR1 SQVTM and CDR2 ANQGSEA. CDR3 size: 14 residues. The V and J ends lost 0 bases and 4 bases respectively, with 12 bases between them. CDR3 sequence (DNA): TGCAGCGTTGAAGATTCGGGTTCGGGAGAGACCCAGTACTTC. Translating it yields CSVEDSGSGETQYF.

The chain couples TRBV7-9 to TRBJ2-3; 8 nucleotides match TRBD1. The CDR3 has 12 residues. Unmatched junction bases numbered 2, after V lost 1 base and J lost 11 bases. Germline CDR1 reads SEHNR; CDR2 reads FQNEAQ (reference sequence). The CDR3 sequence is CASSLGTGMQYF. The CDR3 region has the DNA TGTGCCAGCAGCTTAGGGACAGGGATGCAGTATTTT.

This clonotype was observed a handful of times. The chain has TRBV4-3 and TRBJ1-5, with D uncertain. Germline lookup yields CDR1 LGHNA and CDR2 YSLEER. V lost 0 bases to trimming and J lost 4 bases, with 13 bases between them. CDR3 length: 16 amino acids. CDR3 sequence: CASSQDLTAFNQPQHF. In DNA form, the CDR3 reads TGCGCCAGCAGCCAAGATCTTACGGCTTTTAATCAGCCCCAGCATTTT.